These T cell receptor beta chains were read from a single sample in a study of T cell repertoires in cytomegalovirus infection. One entry per CDR3 protein results from TCRdb running MiXCR on the reads. The top ten hold 7% to 9.5% of the sample, which has 200,000 to 300,000 distinct CDR3 sequences, approximately 14% seen once. Material: PBMCs. These receptors came from a human donor in good health (CMV status not recorded). Some clones in this sample may be carry-over from other donors' samples. CDR3s include the opening cysteine and the closing phenylalanine or tryptophan. The D gene is left open where the match is weak. Clone size is not always given. Where it is, it says once, few, many or a class for expanded clones.

d_call: TRBD1; v_call: TRBV20-1; j_call: TRBJ2-4; clone_size: few; cdr3_aa: CSAREQGIAKNIQYF; cdr3_nt: TGCAGTGCTAGAGAACAGGGGATAGCCAAAAACATTCAGTACTTC
d_call: TRBD2; v_call: TRBV28; j_call: TRBJ2-1; clone_size: NA; cdr3_aa: CASSFVRGVNNEQFF; cdr3_nt: TGTGCCAGCAGTTTCGTCCGGGGGGTTAACAATGAGCAGTTCTTC
d_call: TRBD1; v_call: TRBV6-5; j_call: TRBJ1-5; clone_size: few; cdr3_aa: CASSYSRTGIFSNQPQHF; cdr3_nt: TGTGCCAGCAGTTACTCTAGGACAGGGATCTTTAGCAATCAGCCCCAGCATTTT
d_call: NA; v_call: TRBV7-9; j_call: TRBJ1-2; clone_size: NA; cdr3_aa: CASAHPRGGSYGYTF; cdr3_nt: TGTGCCAGTGCCCACCCGCGGGGCGGCAGCTATGGCTACACCTTC
d_call: TRBD1; v_call: TRBV5-1; j_call: TRBJ2-7; clone_size: NA; cdr3_aa: CASTPRQGASYEQYF; cdr3_nt: TGCGCCAGCACCCCAAGGCAGGGGGCGTCTTACGAGCAGTACTTC
d_call: NA; v_call: TRBV2; j_call: TRBJ1-2; clone_size: NA; cdr3_aa: CASTYKTGTPYGYTF; cdr3_nt: TGTGCCAGCACTTATAAGACCGGGACACCCTATGGCTACACCTTC
d_call: NA; v_call: TRBV23-1; j_call: TRBJ1-1; clone_size: NA; cdr3_aa: CASTPRTTEAFF; cdr3_nt: TGCGCCAGCACCCCTAGAACGACTGAAGCTTTCTTT
d_call: TRBD2; v_call: TRBV20-1; j_call: TRBJ2-7; clone_size: NA; cdr3_aa: CSATNPGLAGLYEQYF; cdr3_nt: TGCAGTGCTACCAACCCGGGACTAGCGGGCCTCTACGAGCAGTACTTC
d_call: NA; v_call: TRBV10-3; j_call: TRBJ2-1; clone_size: few; cdr3_aa: CAISDVGWQFF; cdr3_nt: TGTGCCATCAGTGATGTGGGTTGGCAGTTCTTC
d_call: NA; v_call: TRBV10-2; j_call: TRBJ1-1; clone_size: NA; cdr3_aa: CASSGAGVTEAFF; cdr3_nt: TGCGCCAGCAGTGGGGCGGGGGTAACTGAAGCTTTCTTT
d_call: NA; v_call: TRBV7-9; j_call: TRBJ2-3; clone_size: many; cdr3_aa: CASSPPDSSTDTQYF; cdr3_nt: TGTGCCAGCAGCCCACCGGACAGTAGCACAGATACGCAGTATTTT
d_call: NA; v_call: TRBV20-1; j_call: TRBJ1-1; clone_size: few; cdr3_aa: CSARDGGKGKAEAFF; cdr3_nt: TGCAGTGCTAGAGATGGAGGAAAGGGGAAGGCTGAAGCTTTCTTT
d_call: TRBD2; v_call: TRBV6-2/TRBV6-3; j_call: TRBJ2-5; clone_size: few; cdr3_aa: CASSAGLAGDQETQYF; cdr3_nt: TGTGCCAGCAGTGCGGGACTAGCGGGAGACCAAGAGACCCAGTACTTC
d_call: NA; v_call: TRBV29-1; j_call: TRBJ1-2; clone_size: NA; cdr3_aa: CSVVGGHGYTF; cdr3_nt: TGCAGCGTTGTCGGGGGGCACGGCTACACCTTC
d_call: NA; v_call: TRBV7-3; j_call: TRBJ1-2; clone_size: many; cdr3_aa: CASSEGTLRGYTF; cdr3_nt: TGTGCCAGCAGCGAAGGGACCCTCAGGGGCTACACCTTC
d_call: TRBD2; v_call: TRBV5-4; j_call: TRBJ2-1; clone_size: NA; cdr3_aa: CASSLEGGAGGRSEQFF; cdr3_nt: TGTGCCAGCAGCTTGGAGGGGGGGGCGGGGGGGCGATCTGAGCAGTTCTTC
d_call: TRBD2; v_call: TRBV6-1; j_call: TRBJ2-1; clone_size: many; cdr3_aa: CASRLANEQFF; cdr3_nt: TGTGCCAGCAGACTAGCGAATGAGCAGTTCTTC
d_call: TRBD1; v_call: TRBV12-3/TRBV12-4; j_call: TRBJ2-5; clone_size: many; cdr3_aa: CASSPITGGAETQYF; cdr3_nt: TGTGCCAGCAGCCCAATCACAGGGGGCGCCGAGACCCAGTACTTC
d_call: TRBD1; v_call: TRBV20-1; j_call: TRBJ1-2; clone_size: NA; cdr3_aa: CSARDRDRAPYGYTF; cdr3_nt: TGCAGTGCTAGAGACCGGGACAGGGCTCCCTATGGCTACACCTTC
d_call: TRBD2; v_call: TRBV7-9; j_call: TRBJ2-1; clone_size: many; cdr3_aa: CASTPSSGGAGNEQFF; cdr3_nt: TGTGCCAGCACCCCTAGTAGCGGGGGGGCGGGTAATGAGCAGTTCTTC
d_call: NA; v_call: TRBV19; j_call: TRBJ1-1; clone_size: many; cdr3_aa: CASSPEGGWTEAFF; cdr3_nt: TGTGCCAGTAGCCCCGAGGGGGGTTGGACTGAAGCTTTCTTT
d_call: NA; v_call: TRBV7-9; j_call: TRBJ1-2; clone_size: NA; cdr3_aa: CASSTSVTGYGYTF; cdr3_nt: TGTGCCAGCAGCACCTCCGTGACGGGCTATGGCTACACCTTC
d_call: NA; v_call: TRBV2; j_call: TRBJ2-2; clone_size: NA; cdr3_aa: CASSQTKNTGELFF; cdr3_nt: TGTGCCAGCAGTCAGACCAAGAACACCGGGGAGCTGTTTTTT
d_call: TRBD2; v_call: TRBV6-6; j_call: TRBJ2-1; clone_size: NA; cdr3_aa: CASSAPIGAGGGNEQFF; cdr3_nt: TGTGCCAGCAGTGCCCCCATCGGGGCGGGGGGAGGCAATGAGCAGTTCTTC
d_call: NA; v_call: TRBV12-3/TRBV12-4; j_call: TRBJ2-7; clone_size: many; cdr3_aa: CASSSGDEQDDF; cdr3_nt: TGTGCCAGCAGTTCAGGGGACGAACAGGATGACTTC
d_call: NA; v_call: TRBV7-2; j_call: TRBJ2-5; clone_size: many; cdr3_aa: CASSLSNLETQYF; cdr3_nt: TGTGCCAGCAGCTTATCTAACCTCGAGACCCAGTACTTC
d_call: TRBD1; v_call: TRBV5-1; j_call: TRBJ2-6; clone_size: NA; cdr3_aa: CASSLLTGDSSGANVLTF; cdr3_nt: TGCGCCAGCAGCTTACTTACAGGGGATAGCTCTGGGGCCAACGTCCTGACTTTC